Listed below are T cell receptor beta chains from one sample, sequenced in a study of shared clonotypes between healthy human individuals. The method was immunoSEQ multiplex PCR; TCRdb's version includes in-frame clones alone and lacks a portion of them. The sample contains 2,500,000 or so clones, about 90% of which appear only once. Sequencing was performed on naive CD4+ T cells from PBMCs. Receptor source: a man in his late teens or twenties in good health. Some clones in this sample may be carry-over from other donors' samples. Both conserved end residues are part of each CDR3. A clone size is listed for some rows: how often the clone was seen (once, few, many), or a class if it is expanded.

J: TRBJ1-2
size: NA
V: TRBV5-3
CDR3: CARSLNRGDYGYTF

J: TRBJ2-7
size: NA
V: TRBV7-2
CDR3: CASSAGLAGAEQYF

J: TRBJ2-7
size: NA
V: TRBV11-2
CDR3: CATQGPEEQYF

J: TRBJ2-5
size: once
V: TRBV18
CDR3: CASSPRVGVQETQYF

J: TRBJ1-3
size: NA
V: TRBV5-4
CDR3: CASSLGGPGNTIYF

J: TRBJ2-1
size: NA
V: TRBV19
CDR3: CASSIDPRGLAGFSEQFF

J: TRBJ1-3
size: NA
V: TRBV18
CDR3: CASSPGPNSGNTIYF

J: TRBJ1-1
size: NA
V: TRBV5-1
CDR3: CTSSLGLRNTEAFF

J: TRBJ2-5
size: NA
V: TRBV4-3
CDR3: CASSPSLGRETQYF

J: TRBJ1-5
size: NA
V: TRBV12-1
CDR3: CASSFAQDRGPPQPQHF

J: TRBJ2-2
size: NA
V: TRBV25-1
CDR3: CASRGAGPLTGELFF

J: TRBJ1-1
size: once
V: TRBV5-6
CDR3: CASSPREGPWIPEAFF

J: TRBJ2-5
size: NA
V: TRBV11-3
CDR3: CASSSDRVKETQYF

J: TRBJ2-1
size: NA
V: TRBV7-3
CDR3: CASSLRIYNEQFF

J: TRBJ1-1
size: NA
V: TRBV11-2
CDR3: CASSPPGQGVGGGFF

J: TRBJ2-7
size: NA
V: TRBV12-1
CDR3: CASSSSGGREQYF

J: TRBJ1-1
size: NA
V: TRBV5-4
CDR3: CASRPTHRESEAFF

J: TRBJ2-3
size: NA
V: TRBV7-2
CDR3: CASSLVGLADTQYF

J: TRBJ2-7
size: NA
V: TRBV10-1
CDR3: CASSEHSRAYF

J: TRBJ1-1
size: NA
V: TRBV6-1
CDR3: CASSVRALNTEAFF

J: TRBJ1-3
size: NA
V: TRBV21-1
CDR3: CASSKVRGRQTSSGNTIYF

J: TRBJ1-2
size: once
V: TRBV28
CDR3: CATGRPNYGYTF

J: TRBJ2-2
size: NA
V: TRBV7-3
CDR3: CASSLAANTGELFF

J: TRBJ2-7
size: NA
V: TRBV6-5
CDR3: CASMNLWEQYF

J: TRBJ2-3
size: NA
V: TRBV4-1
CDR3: CASSRRTSEYTDTQYF

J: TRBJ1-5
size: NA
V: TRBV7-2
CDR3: CASSYKGLGQPQHF

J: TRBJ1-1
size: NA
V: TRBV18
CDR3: CASSPQGFTEAFF

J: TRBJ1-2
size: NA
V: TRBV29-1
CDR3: CSVSGTGDYGYTF

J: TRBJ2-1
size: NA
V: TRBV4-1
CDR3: CASSQDVSGAKGRGEQFF

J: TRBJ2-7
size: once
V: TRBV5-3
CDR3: CARSPRCFMYF

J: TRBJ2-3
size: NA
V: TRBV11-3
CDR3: CASSDIKGGITDTQYF

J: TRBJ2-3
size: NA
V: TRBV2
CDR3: CASGRITDTQYF

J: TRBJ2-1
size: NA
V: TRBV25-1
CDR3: CASSEVVPPGYNEQFF

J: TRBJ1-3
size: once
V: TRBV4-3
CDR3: CASSQDLGSTGNTIYF

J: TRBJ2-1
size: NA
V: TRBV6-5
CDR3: CASRQLPYNEQFF

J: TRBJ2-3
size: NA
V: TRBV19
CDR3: CASIGTSGRTDTQYF

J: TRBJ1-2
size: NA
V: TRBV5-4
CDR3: CASRQQGDYGYTF

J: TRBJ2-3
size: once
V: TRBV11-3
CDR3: CASSSWTGVGTDTQYF

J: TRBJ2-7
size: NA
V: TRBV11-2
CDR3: CASSPWSGFSYEQYF

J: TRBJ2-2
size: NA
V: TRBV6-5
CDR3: CASSLGPGYTGELFF

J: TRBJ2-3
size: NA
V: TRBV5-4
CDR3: CASSSSRSGVSTDTQYF

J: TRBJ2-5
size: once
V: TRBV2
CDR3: CASSPTGSPLHQETQYF

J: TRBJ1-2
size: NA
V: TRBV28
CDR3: CASSSPRGRKANYGYTF

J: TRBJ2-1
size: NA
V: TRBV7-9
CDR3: CASSLSYEQFF

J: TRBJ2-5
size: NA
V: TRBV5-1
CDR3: CASSTLAGVGETQYF

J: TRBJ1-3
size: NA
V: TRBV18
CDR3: CASSPDGNTIYF

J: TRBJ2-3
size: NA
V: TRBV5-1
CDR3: CASSLEGAEDTQYF

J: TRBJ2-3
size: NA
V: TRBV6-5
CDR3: CASSYFDTQYF

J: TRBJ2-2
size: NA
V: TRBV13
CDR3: CASSNWDRGSTGELFF

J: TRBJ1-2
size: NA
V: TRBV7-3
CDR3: CASSLGLKDGYTF

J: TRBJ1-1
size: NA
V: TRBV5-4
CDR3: CASSLGGSKNTEAFF

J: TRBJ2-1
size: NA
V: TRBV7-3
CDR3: CASSLKGQGGKNEQFF

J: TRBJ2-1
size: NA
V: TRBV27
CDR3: CASRRTSGGYEQFF

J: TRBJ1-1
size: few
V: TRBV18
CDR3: CASSPPPGNTEAFF

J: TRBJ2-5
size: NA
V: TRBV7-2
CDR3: CASSFGRETQYF

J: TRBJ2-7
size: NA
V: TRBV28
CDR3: CASSSPAEITYEQYF

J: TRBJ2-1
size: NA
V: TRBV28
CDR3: CASSPRGFSDEQFF

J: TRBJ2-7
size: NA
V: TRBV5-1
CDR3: CASSLSGGNEQYF

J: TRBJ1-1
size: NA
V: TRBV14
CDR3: CASSQEGGQDTEAFF

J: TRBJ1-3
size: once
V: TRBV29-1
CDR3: CSVDGLLSGNTIYF